A selection of T cell receptor beta chains follows, all from one sample in a study of cytomegalovirus exposure and HLA in healthy donors. Profiling relied on immunoSEQ multiplex PCR, and the TCRdb table lists in-frame clones only, not all of them. The top ten hold 15% of the sample, which has 80,000 to 100,000 clones, 63% seen once. The sequenced sample consisted of PBMCs. All receptors come from a woman aged 40 to 55 in good health and CMV-seropositive. CDR3s include the opening cysteine and the closing phenylalanine or tryptophan. D genes are given only for firm matches. Not all rows give a size; the values are once, few, many and, for expanded clones, a class.

abundance	d_gene	j_gene	v_gene	CDR3aa	CDR3nt
NA	NA	TRBJ2-6	TRBV19	CASSIWASGANVLTF	TGTGCCAGTAGTATATGGGCGTCTGGGGCCAACGTCCTGACTTTC
once	TRBD1	TRBJ2-7	TRBV19	CASSPRDRGVLYEQYF	TGTGCCAGTAGTCCCAGGGACAGGGGAGTCCTTTACGAGCAGTACTTC
NA	TRBD2	TRBJ2-7	TRBV5-1	CASSPWDRGLAGGRTYEQYF	TGCGCCAGCAGCCCCTGGGATCGGGGACTAGCGGGAGGGAGGACCTACGAGCAGTACTTC
once	NA	TRBJ1-1	TRBV25-1	CASSEVDQGGTEAFF	TGTGCCAGCAGTGAAGTGGATCAGGGAGGCACTGAAGCTTTCTTT
NA	TRBD1	TRBJ1-2	TRBV15	CATSRDQGARVGYGYTF	TGTGCCACCAGCAGAGATCAGGGGGCGAGGGTGGGCTATGGCTACACCTTC
NA	NA	TRBJ2-2	TRBV5-1	CASSFEGPGRGNTGELLF	TGCGCCAGCAGCTTTGAGGGGCCGGGGCGCGGGAACACCGGGGAGCTGCTTTTT
NA	TRBD1	TRBJ1-1	TRBV29-1	CSVADRGAFF	TGCAGCGTTGCCGACAGGGGAGCTTTCTTT
NA	TRBD2	TRBJ2-1	TRBV11-2	CASSLPTRAGVGPHEQFF	TGTGCCAGCAGCTTACCGACCCGAGCGGGAGTTGGGCCCCATGAGCAGTTCTTC
few	NA	TRBJ2-1	TRBV6-5	CASSLTAGFYNEQFF	TGTGCCAGCAGCCTAACAGCGGGCTTCTACAATGAGCAGTTCTTC
few	NA	TRBJ2-7	TRBV7-6	CASSLYTTGRGEQYF	TGTGCCAGCAGCTTATATACGACAGGCCGTGGCGAGCAGTACTTC
few	TRBD2	TRBJ2-7	TRBV27	CASSSGLAASYEQYF	TGTGCCAGCAGTTCGGGACTAGCGGCCTCCTACGAGCAGTACTTC
few	NA	TRBJ2-3	TRBV5-4	CASSLVPYTDTQYF	TGTGCCAGCAGCTTGGTCCCGTACACAGATACGCAGTATTTT
few	NA	TRBJ2-2	TRBV28	CASSYPTLTNTGELFF	TGTGCCAGCAGCTACCCGACTCTCACGAACACCGGGGAGCTGTTTTTT
NA	TRBD2	TRBJ2-7	TRBV28	CASSPLAGGFSYEQYF	TGTGCCAGCAGTCCACTAGCGGGAGGGTTCTCCTACGAGCAGTACTTC
NA	TRBD1	TRBJ1-2	TRBV25-1	CASSEYGRGGGYGYTF	TGTGCCAGCAGTGAATACGGACGAGGGGGCGGATATGGCTACACCTTC
NA	NA	TRBJ2-1	TRBV6-1	CAARSGGYNEQFF	TGTGCAGCTCGGTCGGGCGGGTACAATGAGCAGTTCTTC
NA	TRBD1	TRBJ1-2	TRBV5-4	CASSTRTGLFYGYTF	TGTGCCAGCAGCACCCGGACAGGCCTCTTCTATGGCTACACCTTC
NA	TRBD2	TRBJ2-3	TRBV25-1	CASTLAGGTDTQYF	TGTGCCAGCACGCTAGCGGGAGGAACAGATACGCAGTATTTT
NA	NA	TRBJ2-1	TRBV7-7	CASSPGLGANEQFF	TGTGCCAGCAGCCCCGGACTTGGAGCGAATGAGCAGTTCTTC
NA	NA	TRBJ1-1	TRBV30	CAWSRGGRWSEAFF	TGTGCCTGGAGTAGGGGGGGGCGTTGGTCTGAAGCTTTCTTT
NA	TRBD2	TRBJ2-7	TRBV7-2	CASSEPTSGMHEQYF	TGTGCCAGCAGCGAACCTACTAGCGGGATGCACGAGCAGTACTTC
NA	TRBD1	TRBJ1-1	TRBV28	CASSFGTGGLLLMNTEAFF	TGTGCCAGCAGTTTCGGGACAGGGGGGCTACTATTGATGAACACTGAAGCTTTCTTT
NA	NA	TRBJ2-3	TRBV7-7	CASSLSGTDTQYF	TGTGCCAGCAGCTTGAGCGGCACAGATACGCAGTATTTT
NA	TRBD2	TRBJ2-4	TRBV5-1	CASSIGTRTKNIQYF	TGCGCCAGCAGTATTGGGACTAGGACCAAAAACATTCAGTACTTC
few	TRBD2	TRBJ2-1	TRBV7-9	CASSLGLAGVADYNEQFF	TGTGCCAGCAGCTTAGGCCTAGCGGGAGTGGCGGACTACAATGAGCAGTTCTTC
few	TRBD2	TRBJ2-7	TRBV27	CASSLGTSYEQYF	TGTGCCAGCAGTCTCGGGACTAGCTACGAGCAGTACTTC
NA	NA	TRBJ1-4	TRBV12-5	CASGLGTDTNEKLFF	TGTGCTAGTGGTTTGGGGACAGATACTAATGAAAAACTGTTTTTT
NA	NA	TRBJ1-4	TRBV4-3	CASSTSSVGGEKLFF	TGCGCCAGCAGCACATCCAGCGTCGGCGGCGAAAAACTGTTTTTT
NA	NA	TRBJ2-1	TRBV9	CASSVASNNEQFF	TGTGCCAGCAGCGTAGCTTCTAACAATGAGCAGTTCTTC
NA	NA	TRBJ1-2	TRBV6-5	CASSRGTNYGYTF	TGTGCCAGCAGTAGAGGGACTAACTATGGCTACACCTTC
few	TRBD1	TRBJ1-5	TRBV19	CASSKTGDSYQPQHF	TGTGCCAGTAGTAAAACAGGGGACTCCTATCAGCCCCAGCATTTT
NA	NA	TRBJ2-5	TRBV5-1	CASTPGGETQYF	TGCGCCAGTACTCCCGGCGGGGAGACCCAGTACTTC
few	TRBD1	TRBJ2-5	TRBV25-1	CASTARTGGQTQYF	TGTGCCAGCACCGCGCGTACAGGGGGCCAGACCCAGTACTTC
NA	TRBD1	TRBJ2-7	TRBV5-1	CASSLGQGAYEQYF	TGCGCCAGCAGCTTGGGACAGGGGGCTTACGAGCAGTACTTC
NA	TRBD2	TRBJ2-1	TRBV9	CASSAGTSGRGSYNEQFF	TGTGCCAGCAGCGCCGGGACTAGCGGGAGGGGGTCCTACAATGAGCAGTTCTTC
few	TRBD1	TRBJ1-2	TRBV2	CASSEQGDYGYTF	TGTGCCAGCAGTGAACAGGGGGACTATGGCTACACCTTC
NA	TRBD1	TRBJ1-5	TRBV27	CASGQGGNQPQHF	TGTGCCAGTGGACAGGGTGGCAATCAGCCCCAGCATTTT
NA	NA	TRBJ1-1	TRBV11-1	CDTPGGVGTEAFF	TGTGACACCCCGGGGGGGGTTGGCACTGAAGCTTTCTTT
NA	NA	TRBJ2-2	TRBV18	CASSLLGANTGELFF	TGTGCCAGCTCACTACTAGGAGCGAACACCGGGGAGCTGTTTTTT
few	TRBD2	TRBJ2-2	TRBV30	CAWSPDSGSFHTGELFF	TGTGCCTGGAGTCCGGATAGCGGGAGTTTCCACACCGGGGAGCTGTTTTTT
NA	TRBD1	TRBJ1-2	TRBV27	CASSPGTGELGGYTF	TGTGCCAGCAGTCCCGGGACAGGGGAGCTTGGGGGCTACACCTTC
NA	TRBD1	TRBJ2-2	TRBV7-9	CASSPATGTENTGELFF	TGTGCCAGCAGCCCAGCCACCGGGACAGAGAACACCGGGGAGCTGTTTTTT
NA	NA	TRBJ2-7	TRBV19	CASSNLQSSYEQYF	TGTGCCAGTAGCAACCTACAGAGCTCCTACGAGCAGTACTTC
NA	TRBD1	TRBJ1-1	TRBV4-1	CASRGQGAFWSRRNTEAFF	TGCGCCAGTCGGGGACAGGGGGCTTTTTGGTCCAGGCGGAACACTGAAGCTTTCTTT
NA	TRBD2	TRBJ2-7	TRBV29-1	CSVPGTSVSYEQYF	TGCAGCGTACCCGGGACTAGCGTTTCCTACGAGCAGTACTTC
few	NA	TRBJ1-5	TRBV28	CASSPGRGGDQPQHF	TGTGCCAGCAGTCCGGGGCGAGGAGGGGATCAGCCCCAGCATTTT
once	NA	TRBJ2-7	TRBV23-1	CASGLDSSHEQYF	TGCGCCAGCGGGCTCGACTCTAGCCACGAGCAGTACTTC
NA	TRBD1	TRBJ2-6	TRBV5-1	CASSDGTDPSGANVLTF	TGCGCCAGCAGCGACGGGACAGACCCCTCTGGGGCCAACGTCCTGACTTTC
NA	NA	TRBJ2-3	TRBV25-1	CASSAGQSLSTDTQYF	TGTGCCAGCAGTGCAGGACAGTCTCTCAGCACAGATACGCAGTATTTT
NA	TRBD1	TRBJ1-1	TRBV28	CASSFPRAGGNTEAFF	TGTGCCAGCAGTTTCCCTCGCGCAGGGGGGAACACTGAAGCTTTCTTT
once	NA	TRBJ2-7	TRBV19	CASSTSATSYEQYF	TGTGCCAGTAGTACCTCAGCGACTTCCTACGAGCAGTACTTC
few	NA	TRBJ2-3	TRBV27	CASSSQSSPQYF	TGTGCCAGCAGTTCCCAGTCGTCCCCGCAGTATTTT
NA	TRBD2	TRBJ2-7	TRBV7-2	CASSLGLAGLASYEQYF	TGTGCCAGCAGCTTAGGACTAGCGGGTTTAGCCTCCTACGAGCAGTACTTC
NA	TRBD2	TRBJ2-5	TRBV11-2	CASTQRRGETQYF	TGTGCCAGCACCCAGCGGCGGGGGGAGACCCAGTACTTC
NA	NA	TRBJ1-1	TRBV12-2	CASRLWTGRNTEAFF	TGTGCAAGTCGCCTATGGACAGGGAGGAACACTGAAGCTTTCTTT
NA	NA	TRBJ2-5	TRBV19	CASSTVLPRGETQYF	TGTGCCAGTAGTACCGTCCTACCGCGTGGTGAGACCCAGTACTTC
once	TRBD2	TRBJ2-3	TRBV5-1	CASYNGTSGTDTQYF	TGCGCCAGCTATAACGGGACTAGCGGCACAGATACGCAGTATTTT
NA	NA	TRBJ1-5	TRBV2	CASMRDVNQPQHF	TGTGCCAGCATGAGGGATGTCAATCAGCCCCAGCATTTT